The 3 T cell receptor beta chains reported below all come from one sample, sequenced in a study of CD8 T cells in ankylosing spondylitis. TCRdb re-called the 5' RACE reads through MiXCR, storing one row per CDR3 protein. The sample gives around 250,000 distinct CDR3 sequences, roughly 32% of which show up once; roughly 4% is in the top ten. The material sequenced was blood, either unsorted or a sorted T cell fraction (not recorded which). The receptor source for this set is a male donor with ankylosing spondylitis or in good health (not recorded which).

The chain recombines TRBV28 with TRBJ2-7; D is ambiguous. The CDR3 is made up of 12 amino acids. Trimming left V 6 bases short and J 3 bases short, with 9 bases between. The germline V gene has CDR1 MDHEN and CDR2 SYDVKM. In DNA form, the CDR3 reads TGTGCCAGCAGGCTCGGCGGCTACGAGCAGTACTTC. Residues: CASRLGGYEQYF.

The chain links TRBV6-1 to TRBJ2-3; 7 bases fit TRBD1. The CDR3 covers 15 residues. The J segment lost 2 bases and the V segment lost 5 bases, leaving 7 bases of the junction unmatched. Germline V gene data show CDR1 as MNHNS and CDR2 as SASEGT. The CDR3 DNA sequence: TGTGCCAGCAGTCCGACAGGGATCAACACAGATACGCAGTATTTT. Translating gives CASSPTGINTDTQYF.

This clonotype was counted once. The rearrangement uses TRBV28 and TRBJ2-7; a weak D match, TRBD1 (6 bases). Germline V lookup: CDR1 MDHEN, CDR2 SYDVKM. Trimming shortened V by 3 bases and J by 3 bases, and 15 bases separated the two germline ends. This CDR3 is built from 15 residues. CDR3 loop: CASSLLTGANYEQYF. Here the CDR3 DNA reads TGTGCCAGCAGTTTGCTGACAGGTGCGAACTACGAGCAGTACTTC.